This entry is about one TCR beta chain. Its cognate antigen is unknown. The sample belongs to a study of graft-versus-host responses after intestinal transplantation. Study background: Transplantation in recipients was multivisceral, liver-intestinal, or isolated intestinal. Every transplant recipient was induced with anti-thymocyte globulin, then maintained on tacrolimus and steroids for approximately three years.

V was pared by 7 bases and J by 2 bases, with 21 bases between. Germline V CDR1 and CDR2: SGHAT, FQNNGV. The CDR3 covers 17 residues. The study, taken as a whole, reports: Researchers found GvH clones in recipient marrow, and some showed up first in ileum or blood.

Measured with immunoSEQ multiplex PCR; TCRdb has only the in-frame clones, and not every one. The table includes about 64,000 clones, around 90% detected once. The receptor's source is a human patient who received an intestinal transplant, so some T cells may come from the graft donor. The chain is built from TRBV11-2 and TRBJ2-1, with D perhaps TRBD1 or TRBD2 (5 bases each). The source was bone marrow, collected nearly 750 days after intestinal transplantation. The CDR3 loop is CASNIPAWGPTYNEQFF. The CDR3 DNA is TGTGCCAGCAACATCCCTGCCTGGGGACCCACCTACAATGAGCAGTTCTTC.